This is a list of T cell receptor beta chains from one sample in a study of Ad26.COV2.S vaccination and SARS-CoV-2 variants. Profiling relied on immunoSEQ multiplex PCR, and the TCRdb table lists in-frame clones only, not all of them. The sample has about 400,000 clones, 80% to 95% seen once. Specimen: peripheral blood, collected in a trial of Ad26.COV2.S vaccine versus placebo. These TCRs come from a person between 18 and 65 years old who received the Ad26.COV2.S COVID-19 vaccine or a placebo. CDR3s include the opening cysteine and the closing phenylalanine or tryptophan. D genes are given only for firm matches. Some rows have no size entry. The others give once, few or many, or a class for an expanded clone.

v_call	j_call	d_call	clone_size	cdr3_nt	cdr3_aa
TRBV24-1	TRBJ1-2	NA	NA	TGTGCCACCAGTGGGCCAGGGCCTGGCTACACCTTC	CATSGPGPGYTF
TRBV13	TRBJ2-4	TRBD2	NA	TGTGCCAGCAGCTCCCGGGGGGACTCCAAAAACATTCAGTACTTC	CASSSRGDSKNIQYF
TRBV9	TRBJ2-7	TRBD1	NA	TGTGCCAGCAGCGACAACCGGGACAGGCCTTACTACGAGCAGTACTTC	CASSDNRDRPYYEQYF
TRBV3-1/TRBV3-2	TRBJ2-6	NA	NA	TGTGCCAGCAGCCCGCTTCGAACAGGGCACTCTGGGGCCAACGTCCTGACTTTC	CASSPLRTGHSGANVLTF
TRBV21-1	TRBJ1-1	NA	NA	TGTGCCAGCAGGTCCCCAGGGGGGAACACTGAAGCTTTCTTT	CASRSPGGNTEAFF
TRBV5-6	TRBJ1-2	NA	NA	TGTGCCAGCAGCTTAATGGGGGCCTATGGCTACACCTTC	CASSLMGAYGYTF
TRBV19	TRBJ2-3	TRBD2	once	TGTGCCAGTAGCTTAGCGGGGGGCGGCACAGATACGCAGTATTTT	CASSLAGGGTDTQYF
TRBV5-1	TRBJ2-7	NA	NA	TGCGCCAGCAGCTTAGGCAGTCTCCGTCTCGAGCAGTACTTC	CASSLGSLRLEQYF
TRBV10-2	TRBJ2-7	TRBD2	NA	TGCGCCAGCAGTGAAAGCCCAAGGCAAACTAGCGGGATCTCCTACGAGCAGTACTTC	CASSESPRQTSGISYEQYF
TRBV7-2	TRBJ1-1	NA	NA	TGTGCCAGCAGCCCCTCAGCCGGTGAAGCTTTCTTT	CASSPSAGEAFF
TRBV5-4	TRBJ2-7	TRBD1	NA	TGTGCCAGCAGCGAACCGGGACAGGGGTTTATTGGCGAGCAGTACTTC	CASSEPGQGFIGEQYF
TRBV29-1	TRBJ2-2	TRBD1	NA	TGCAGCGTTGGACGGGACAGGGTGAACACCGGGGAGCTGTTTTTT	CSVGRDRVNTGELFF
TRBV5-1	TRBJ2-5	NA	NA	TGCGCCAGCTATCCCTCAGGGGCAAGGGAAGGAGAGACCCAGTACTTC	CASYPSGAREGETQYF
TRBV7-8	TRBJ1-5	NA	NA	TGTGCCAGCAGCCTAACCCATGGCCAGGGGAGAGGCAATCAGCCCCAGCATTTT	CASSLTHGQGRGNQPQHF
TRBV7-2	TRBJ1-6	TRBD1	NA	TGTGCCAGCAGCTTAGTAGGACAGGGTAATTCACCCCTCCACTTT	CASSLVGQGNSPLHF
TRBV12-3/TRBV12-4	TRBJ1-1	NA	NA	TGTGCCGACAAACAGGTTGGGGGCACTGAAGCTTTCTTT	CADKQVGGTEAFF
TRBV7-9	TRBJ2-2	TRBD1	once	TGTGCCAGCAGCTTACCCCCGGGACAGGCGAACACCGGGGAGCTGTTTTTT	CASSLPPGQANTGELFF
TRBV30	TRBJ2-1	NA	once	TGTGCCTGGAGTGCGAGTCCGTACAATGAGCAGTTCTTC	CAWSASPYNEQFF
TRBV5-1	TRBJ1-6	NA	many	TGCGCCAGCAGTCCCGGACGGGATAATTCACCCCTCCACTTT	CASSPGRDNSPLHF
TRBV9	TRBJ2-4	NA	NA	TGTGCCAGCAGCGTCGGGACCGAAAACATTCAGTACTTC	CASSVGTENIQYF
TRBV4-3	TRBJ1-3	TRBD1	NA	TGCGCCAGCAGCCAAGATCAGGGGGTGGGAAACACCATATATTTT	CASSQDQGVGNTIYF
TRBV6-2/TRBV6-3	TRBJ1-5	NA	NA	TGTGCCAGCAGTTACGCGAGCTGGCCCCAGCATTTT	CASSYASWPQHF
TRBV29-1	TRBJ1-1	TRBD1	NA	TGCAGCGTATTAGGCGGTTACGGGACAGGGCTACCCGAAGCTTTCTTT	CSVLGGYGTGLPEAFF
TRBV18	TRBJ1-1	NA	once	TGTGCCAGCTCACCACGGGGTGTTTGGGGGGCTAACACTGAAGCTTTCTTT	CASSPRGVWGANTEAFF
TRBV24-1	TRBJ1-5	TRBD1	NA	TGTGCCGTACAAGGGACAGATACAACCTTGTTCGGCAATCAGCCCCAGCATTTT	CAVQGTDTTLFGNQPQHF
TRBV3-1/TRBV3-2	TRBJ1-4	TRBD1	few	TGTGCCAGCAGCCGAGAAGACAGGGGAACTAATGAAAAACTGTTTTTT	CASSREDRGTNEKLFF
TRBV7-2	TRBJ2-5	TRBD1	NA	TGTGCCAGCAGCTTAGGGGGGACAGGTGGACAAGAGACCCAGTACTTC	CASSLGGTGGQETQYF
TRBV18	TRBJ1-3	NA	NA	TGTGCCAGCTCACCGCTGGGAGATACTGGAAACACCATATATTTT	CASSPLGDTGNTIYF
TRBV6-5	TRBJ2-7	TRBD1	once	TGTGCCAGCAGTTACTCGGGACAGGGGGCCTACGAGCAGTACTTC	CASSYSGQGAYEQYF
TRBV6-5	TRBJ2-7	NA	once	TGTGCCGGCCCGTCGGGGGACCCCTACGAGCAGTACTTC	CAGPSGDPYEQYF
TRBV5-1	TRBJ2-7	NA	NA	TGCGCCAGCAGCTTGGTTCCGGACGTAGGCTCCTACGAGCAGTACTTC	CASSLVPDVGSYEQYF
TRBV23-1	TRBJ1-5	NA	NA	TGCGCCAGTCTTGGGCCCTCTCGGCCCCAGCATTTT	CASLGPSRPQHF
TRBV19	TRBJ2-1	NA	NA	TGTGCCAGTAGTATGGGCGGGCCCTACAATGAGCAGTTCTTC	CASSMGGPYNEQFF
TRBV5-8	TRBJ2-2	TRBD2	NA	TGTGCCAGCAGTTTCAGCGGGGCCGGGGAGCTGTTTTTT	CASSFSGAGELFF
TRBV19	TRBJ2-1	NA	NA	TGTGCCAGTAGTATTGCGGTCCAGGGGCCTTACTACAATGAGCAGTTCTTC	CASSIAVQGPYYNEQFF
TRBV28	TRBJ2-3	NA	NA	TGTGCCAGCAGAGGGGGGGGGTTTACAGATACGCAGTATTTT	CASRGGGFTDTQYF
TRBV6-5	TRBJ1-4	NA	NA	TGTGCCAGCAGTTCCCTGGGGGAAAAACTGTTTTTT	CASSSLGEKLFF
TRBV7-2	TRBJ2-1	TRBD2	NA	TGTGCCAGCAGCAGACCACGGACTAGCGGGGGGGCCTCCTACAATGAGCAGTTCTTC	CASSRPRTSGGASYNEQFF
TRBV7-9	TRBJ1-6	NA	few	TGTGCCAGCAGCCCAAGGGGGAACAATTCACCCCTCCACTTT	CASSPRGNNSPLHF
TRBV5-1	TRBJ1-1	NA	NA	TGCGCCAGCAGCTTTGAGGGGGACACTGAAGCTTTCTTT	CASSFEGDTEAFF
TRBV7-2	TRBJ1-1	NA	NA	TGTGCCAGCACTATGGCCGGAAACACTGAAGCTTTCTTT	CASTMAGNTEAFF
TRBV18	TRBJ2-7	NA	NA	TGTGCCAGCTCACCACCGGATCGGTATTCCTACGAGCAGTACTTC	CASSPPDRYSYEQYF
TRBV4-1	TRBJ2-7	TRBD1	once	TGCGCCAGCAGCCAAGTAGGACGACAGGGGAGCAACGAGCAGTACTTC	CASSQVGRQGSNEQYF
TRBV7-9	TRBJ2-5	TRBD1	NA	TGTGCCAGCAGCTCCCGGGACAGGGGGCAATTGGAGACCCAGTACTTC	CASSSRDRGQLETQYF
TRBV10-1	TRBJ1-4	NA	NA	TGCGCCAGCAGTGAGTCGGGCCAGTTGGGCGAAAAACTGTTTTTT	CASSESGQLGEKLFF
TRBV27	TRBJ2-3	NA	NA	TGTGCCAGCAGTTGGGGGAGTAGCACAGATACGCAGTATTTT	CASSWGSSTDTQYF
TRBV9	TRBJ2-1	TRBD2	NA	TGTGCCAGCAGCGCGGTAACGCGGGGGGACTACAATGAGCAGTTCTTC	CASSAVTRGDYNEQFF
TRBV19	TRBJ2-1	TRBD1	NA	TGTGCCAGTAGTATAGATCGGAGGCAGGGGGCGCTTCATGAGCAGTTCTTC	CASSIDRRQGALHEQFF
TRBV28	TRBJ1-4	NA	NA	TGTGCCAGCAGTTTAAGTGGCAGCATTGGAACTAATGAAAAACTGTTTTTT	CASSLSGSIGTNEKLFF
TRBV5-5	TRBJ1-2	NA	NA	TGTGCCAGCAGCTTGGAGACAGCCGCCCCCTATGGCTACACCTTC	CASSLETAAPYGYTF
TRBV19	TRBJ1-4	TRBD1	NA	TGTGCCAGTATAGGGACAGCAAATGAAAAACTGTTTTTT	CASIGTANEKLFF
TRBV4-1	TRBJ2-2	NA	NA	TGCGCCAGCAGCCAAAACCCTAGCTCGGGCACCGGGGAGCTGTTTTTT	CASSQNPSSGTGELFF
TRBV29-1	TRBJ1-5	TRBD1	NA	TGCAGCATTAGACAGGGAAGCGGTAGCAATCAGCCCCAGCATTTT	CSIRQGSGSNQPQHF
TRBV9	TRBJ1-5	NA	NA	TGTGCCAGCAGCGTAGTCAAGGTCGGGCCATGCCAGCCCCAGCATTTT	CASSVVKVGPCQPQHF
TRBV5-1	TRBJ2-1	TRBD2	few	TGCGCCAGCAGCGCCCTACTAGCGGGGGAGCAAAATGAGCAGTTCTTC	CASSALLAGEQNEQFF
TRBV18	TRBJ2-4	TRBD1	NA	TGTGCCAGCTCACCGACCGGACAGGGAACCAAAAACATTCAGTACTTC	CASSPTGQGTKNIQYF
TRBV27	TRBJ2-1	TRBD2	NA	TGTGCCAGCAGTCCCGGACTAAGCGGGGGGAATGAGCAGTTCTTC	CASSPGLSGGNEQFF
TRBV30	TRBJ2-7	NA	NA	TGTGCCTGGAGTGCGGGGACGCCCTACGAGCAGTACTTC	CAWSAGTPYEQYF
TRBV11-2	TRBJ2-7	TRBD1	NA	TGTGCCAGCAGCTTAAGACAGGGCCCCTACGAGCAGTACTTC	CASSLRQGPYEQYF